Listed below are T cell receptor beta chains from one sample, sequenced in a study of blood T cell repertoires in COVID-19. This table comes from immunoSEQ multiplex PCR, and its TCRdb copy is limited to in-frame clones, with some not included. The data hold 250,000 to 350,000 clones, with 89% observed a single time. The sequencing input was peripheral blood. Source of these receptors: a woman in her 40s who had recovered from COVID-19. Each CDR3 is given with its conserved first and last residue. D genes are given only for firm matches. Size is stated for part of the rows, as once, few or many counts, or as a class when the clone is expanded.

d_call	v_call	clone_size	j_call	cdr3_nt	cdr3_aa
.	TRBV2	.	TRBJ1-5	TGTGCCAGCAGCCGAGTTGGTGATCAGCCCCAGCATTTT	CASSRVGDQPQHF
TRBD2	TRBV5-4	.	TRBJ2-1	TGTGCCAGCAGCTTGGATAGCGGGGCTTACAATGAGCAGTTCTTC	CASSLDSGAYNEQFF
.	TRBV28	.	TRBJ2-7	TGTGCCAGCATTGGGCGTAACGGGGGCGAGCAGTACTTC	CASIGRNGGEQYF
.	TRBV4-2	few	TRBJ2-7	TGTGCCAGCAGCCTAACCGGGACTCAGGTCGAGCAGTACTTC	CASSLTGTQVEQYF
.	TRBV28	.	TRBJ2-7	TGTGCCAGCAGATTACCAGGGAAGGTATGGGAGCAGTACTTC	CASRLPGKVWEQYF
TRBD2	TRBV7-3	.	TRBJ2-7	TGTGCCAGCAGCTTACGGGGGGGCGCAGAGTACGAGCAGTACTTC	CASSLRGGAEYEQYF
.	TRBV10-2	.	TRBJ2-3	TGCGCCAGCAGCCGCGGGGTGAGCACAGATACGCAGTATTTT	CASSRGVSTDTQYF
.	TRBV6-1	.	TRBJ2-7	TGTGCCAGCAGTGAAACAGCGGACTACGAGCAGTACTTC	CASSETADYEQYF
.	TRBV5-1	.	TRBJ1-1	TGCGCCAGCAGCTCCCAGGAGGGGTACACTGAAGCTTTCTTT	CASSSQEGYTEAFF
TRBD2	TRBV4-1	.	TRBJ2-3	TGCGCCAGCAGCCAACTAGCGGGAGCCACAGATACGCAGTATTTT	CASSQLAGATDTQYF
.	TRBV3-1/TRBV3-2	.	TRBJ2-3	TGTGCCAGCAGCCAAGAAGAGGCAGATACGCAGTATTTT	CASSQEEADTQYF
TRBD1	TRBV3-1/TRBV3-2	.	TRBJ1-2	TGTGCCAGCAGCCAAGATTTAAGGACAGGGGGGGGAGCTAACTATGGCTACACCTTC	CASSQDLRTGGGANYGYTF
TRBD2	TRBV7-8	.	TRBJ2-3	TGTGCCAGCAGCTTATTTCGCGTGTTGGCGGGAGCCGCTAGCACAGATACGCAGTATTTT	CASSLFRVLAGAASTDTQYF
TRBD2	TRBV19	.	TRBJ2-1	TGTGCCAGTAAACCCGGGACTAGCGGGAGTTTTGAGCAGTTCTTC	CASKPGTSGSFEQFF
.	TRBV20-1	.	TRBJ2-1	TGCAGTGCTAGTGCGTTGGGCGCCCTCTCCTACAATGAGCAGTTCTTC	CSASALGALSYNEQFF
.	TRBV11-2	.	TRBJ2-7	TGTGCCAGCAGCTTAGGGAGTGGATACGAGCAGTACTTC	CASSLGSGYEQYF
.	TRBV7-2	.	TRBJ1-5	TGTGCCAGCAGCTTCTTTCGGGGAAGCAATCAGCCCCAGCATTTT	CASSFFRGSNQPQHF
TRBD1	TRBV29-1	.	TRBJ1-4	TGCAGCGCTGAAACCGGGACAGGGGTTGAAAAACTGTTTTTT	CSAETGTGVEKLFF
.	TRBV6-6	.	TRBJ1-1	TGTGCCAGCTTACGGGGGTTCGTTGGGGCGGGGACTGAAGCTTTCTTT	CASLRGFVGAGTEAFF
.	TRBV27	few	TRBJ2-5	TGTGCCAGCAGTTTGCGCAGGTACCAAGAGACCCAGTACTTC	CASSLRRYQETQYF
.	TRBV3-1/TRBV3-2	.	TRBJ2-1	TGTGCCAGCAGCCCAACAGGTCATAGCTACAATGAGCAGTTCTTC	CASSPTGHSYNEQFF
.	TRBV18	.	TRBJ2-7	TGTGCCAGCTCACCAACAGGGTCCTCCTACGAGCAGTACTTC	CASSPTGSSYEQYF
TRBD1	TRBV9	.	TRBJ2-7	TGTGCCAGCAGCGTAGCCGGGACAGCTTACGAGCAGTACTTC	CASSVAGTAYEQYF
.	TRBV5-6	.	TRBJ1-1	TGTGCCAGCAGCTTGGGAGGGATCACTGAAGCTTTCTTT	CASSLGGITEAFF
TRBD2	TRBV24-1	once	TRBJ2-2	TGTGCCACCGGTGGGACTAGCGGGCCGAACACCGGGGAGCTGTTTTTT	CATGGTSGPNTGELFF
TRBD2	TRBV7-6	.	TRBJ2-7	TGTGCCAGCAGCTTTGTGGGAGCGGGAGGGCCCTACGAGCAGTACTTC	CASSFVGAGGPYEQYF
TRBD2	TRBV7-9	few	TRBJ2-7	TGTGCCAGCAGCTTAAGCGGGGGAGAGCAGTACTTC	CASSLSGGEQYF
.	TRBV24-1	.	TRBJ2-1	TGTGCCACCAGTGACCCAGAGACGGGAGAGGTGCAGTTCTTC	CATSDPETGEVQFF
TRBD2	TRBV10-1	.	TRBJ2-2	TGCGCCAGCAGCCCGACTAGCGGTTACACCGGGGAGCTGTTTTTT	CASSPTSGYTGELFF
.	TRBV4-2	.	TRBJ2-1	TGTGCCAGCAGCCAAGATCCGGCTAGAGACAATGAGCAGTTCTTC	CASSQDPARDNEQFF
TRBD1	TRBV7-8	.	TRBJ1-5	TGTGCCAGCAGCTTTGGGGGACAGGGGAATCAGCCCCAGCATTTT	CASSFGGQGNQPQHF
TRBD1	TRBV28	.	TRBJ1-2	TGTGCCAGCAGTTTATCGGCGTGGGGACAGACCTATGGCTACACCTTC	CASSLSAWGQTYGYTF
TRBD1	TRBV5-4	.	TRBJ2-3	TGTGCCAGCAGCTTGGGAAGGACAGGGGAGACAGATACGCAGTATTTT	CASSLGRTGETDTQYF
TRBD2	TRBV3-1/TRBV3-2	once	TRBJ2-1	TGTGCCAGCAGCCAAACGGGGGGGGGATACAATGAGCAGTTCTTC	CASSQTGGGYNEQFF
.	TRBV9	.	TRBJ2-3	TGTGCCAGCAGCCCCAGGGGGGAGGATACGCAGTATTTT	CASSPRGEDTQYF
TRBD2	TRBV25-1	once	TRBJ2-1	TGTGCCAGCAGTGAATATACGGCTAGCGGGAGTACCTACAATGAGCAGTTCTTC	CASSEYTASGSTYNEQFF
TRBD2	TRBV15	.	TRBJ2-7	TGTGCCACCAGCAGAGAAGACCAAATAGCGGGAGGTAGCTCCTACGAGCAGTACTTC	CATSREDQIAGGSSYEQYF
TRBD1	TRBV7-8	.	TRBJ2-5	TGTGCCAGCAGCTTAGAAGTTAGGGGGCGGGAGACCCAGTACTTC	CASSLEVRGRETQYF
.	TRBV29-1	.	TRBJ2-1	TGCAGCGCTCGCCCCTTGGGAGCGGCTCAGGCTAACAATGAGCAGTTCTTC	CSARPLGAAQANNEQFF
TRBD1	TRBV5-8	.	TRBJ1-5	TGTGCCAGCAGCTTTCACAGGGGTGGTCTTCAGCCCCAGCATTTT	CASSFHRGGLQPQHF
.	TRBV3-1/TRBV3-2	.	TRBJ1-6	TGTGCCAGCAGCCAAGACCGTTCGGGGACCTATCAGGGGATTTCACCCCTCCACTTT	CASSQDRSGTYQGISPLHF
TRBD2	TRBV7-9	medium-sized	TRBJ2-2	TGTGCCAGCAGCTTAGGGACTAGCGGGAGCTCGAACACCGGGGAGCTGTTTTTT	CASSLGTSGSSNTGELFF